Listed below are T cell receptor beta chains from one sample, sequenced in a study of radiation and T cells in renal cell carcinoma. Sequenced by immunoSEQ multiplex PCR; TCRdb stores in-frame clones only, minus some. This repertoire shows about 170,000 clones, 88% found once; its top ten account for around 11%. Sequencing was performed on blood, taken from a patient whose treatment included radiotherapy and nephrectomy. The receptor source for this set is a woman aged 45 to 65 with renal cell carcinoma. Both conserved end residues are part of each CDR3. A D gene is named only where the DNA matches it firmly. Clone size is shown for a subset of rows, as once, few, many or a class of expanded clone.

j_call: TRBJ1-2; v_call: TRBV27; clone_size: -; d_call: -; cdr3_aa: CASSLISDRGYGYTF; cdr3_nt: TGTGCCAGCAGTTTGATTTCGGACCGAGGCTATGGCTACACCTTC
j_call: TRBJ1-1; v_call: TRBV6-5; clone_size: few; d_call: -; cdr3_aa: CASSYSYSPTNTEAFF; cdr3_nt: TGTGCCAGCAGTTACTCGTACAGTCCTACCAACACTGAAGCTTTCTTT
j_call: TRBJ2-6; v_call: TRBV5-4; clone_size: -; d_call: TRBD1; cdr3_aa: CASSSSGTGLSGANVLTF; cdr3_nt: TGTGCCAGCAGCTCCTCCGGGACAGGGCTCTCTGGGGCCAACGTCCTGACTTTC
j_call: TRBJ2-4; v_call: TRBV4-1; clone_size: -; d_call: -; cdr3_aa: CASSQDHLLGIQYF; cdr3_nt: TGCGCCAGCAGCCAAGATCACCTACTGGGCATTCAGTACTTC
j_call: TRBJ1-5; v_call: TRBV7-9; clone_size: -; d_call: -; cdr3_aa: CASSFPNQPQHF; cdr3_nt: TGTGCCAGCAGCTTTCCAAATCAGCCCCAGCATTTT
j_call: TRBJ2-7; v_call: TRBV19; clone_size: -; d_call: -; cdr3_aa: CASGPGDYEQYF; cdr3_nt: TGTGCCAGCGGCCCGGGGGACTACGAGCAGTACTTC
j_call: TRBJ1-3; v_call: TRBV6-1; clone_size: -; d_call: TRBD1; cdr3_aa: CASSDQGADSGNTIYF; cdr3_nt: TGTGCCAGCAGTGATCAGGGGGCCGACTCTGGAAACACCATATATTTT
j_call: TRBJ2-3; v_call: TRBV2; clone_size: -; d_call: -; cdr3_aa: CASSEAQGAGPTQYF; cdr3_nt: TGTGCCAGCAGTGAAGCGCAAGGGGCAGGCCCTACGCAGTATTTT
j_call: TRBJ1-5; v_call: TRBV19; clone_size: -; d_call: -; cdr3_aa: CASSMTSSSNQPQHF; cdr3_nt: TGTGCCAGTAGTATGACAAGCTCTAGCAATCAGCCCCAGCATTTT
j_call: TRBJ2-1; v_call: TRBV19; clone_size: -; d_call: TRBD2; cdr3_aa: CASSIGGERGNNEQFF; cdr3_nt: TGTGCCAGTAGTATAGGGGGGGAGCGGGGTAACAATGAGCAGTTCTTC
j_call: TRBJ2-5; v_call: TRBV5-4; clone_size: -; d_call: TRBD2; cdr3_aa: CASSSGLAGGVETQYF; cdr3_nt: TGTGCCAGCAGCTCCGGACTAGCGGGGGGCGTAGAGACCCAGTACTTC
j_call: TRBJ1-1; v_call: TRBV4-2; clone_size: once; d_call: -; cdr3_aa: CASSQVAGEEAFF; cdr3_nt: TGTGCCAGCAGCCAAGTGGCCGGGGAGGAAGCTTTCTTT
j_call: TRBJ2-7; v_call: TRBV16; clone_size: -; d_call: -; cdr3_aa: CASSPTYRGAHEQYF; cdr3_nt: TGTGCCAGCAGCCCCACATACCGGGGGGCCCACGAGCAGTACTTC
j_call: TRBJ1-4; v_call: TRBV30; clone_size: -; d_call: -; cdr3_aa: CAGGWRGNEKLFF; cdr3_nt: TGTGCCGGGGGTTGGAGGGGGAATGAAAAACTGTTTTTT
j_call: TRBJ1-2; v_call: TRBV10-3; clone_size: -; d_call: -; cdr3_aa: CAISESTDVGYGYTF; cdr3_nt: TGTGCCATCAGTGAGTCAACGGACGTTGGCTATGGCTACACCTTC
j_call: TRBJ2-4; v_call: TRBV6-1; clone_size: -; d_call: TRBD1; cdr3_aa: CASSEFGTDIQYF; cdr3_nt: TGTGCCAGCAGTGAATTCGGGACAGACATTCAGTACTTC
j_call: TRBJ1-5; v_call: TRBV10-3; clone_size: -; d_call: -; cdr3_aa: CAISESTTNQPQHF; cdr3_nt: TGTGCCATCAGTGAGAGCACGACCAATCAGCCCCAGCATTTT
j_call: TRBJ2-2; v_call: TRBV6-1; clone_size: -; d_call: TRBD2; cdr3_aa: CASNALTSGTGELFF; cdr3_nt: TGTGCCAGCAACGCTTTGACTAGCGGGACCGGGGAGCTGTTTTTT
j_call: TRBJ2-7; v_call: TRBV19; clone_size: -; d_call: -; cdr3_aa: CASSPDSGGIYEQYF; cdr3_nt: TGTGCCAGTAGTCCCGATTCAGGAGGAATCTACGAGCAGTACTTC
j_call: TRBJ2-1; v_call: TRBV29-1; clone_size: once; d_call: TRBD2; cdr3_aa: CSVAGLAGNEQFF; cdr3_nt: TGCAGCGTGGCGGGACTAGCGGGGAATGAGCAGTTCTTC
j_call: TRBJ1-5; v_call: TRBV19; clone_size: -; d_call: TRBD1; cdr3_aa: CASSIPGGGNQPQHF; cdr3_nt: TGTGCCAGTAGTATCCCAGGGGGCGGCAATCAGCCCCAGCATTTT
j_call: TRBJ1-3; v_call: TRBV4-2; clone_size: -; d_call: -; cdr3_aa: CASSLGSPSGNTIYF; cdr3_nt: TGTGCCAGCAGCCTTGGGTCCCCCTCTGGAAACACCATATATTTT
j_call: TRBJ2-7; v_call: TRBV5-1; clone_size: -; d_call: -; cdr3_aa: CASSLSDEQYF; cdr3_nt: TGCGCCAGCAGCTTGTCCGACGAGCAGTACTTC
j_call: TRBJ1-1; v_call: TRBV5-1; clone_size: -; d_call: -; cdr3_aa: CASSSGQNTEAFF; cdr3_nt: TGCGCCAGCAGTTCAGGCCAGAACACTGAAGCTTTCTTT
j_call: TRBJ1-4; v_call: TRBV19; clone_size: -; d_call: -; cdr3_aa: CASSPGDSNEKLFF; cdr3_nt: TGTGCCAGTAGTCCAGGGGATTCTAATGAAAAACTGTTTTTT
j_call: TRBJ1-1; v_call: TRBV28; clone_size: -; d_call: -; cdr3_aa: CASSLEVGLEAFF; cdr3_nt: TGTGCCAGCAGTTTGGAGGTGGGCCTTGAAGCTTTCTTT
j_call: TRBJ2-3; v_call: TRBV2; clone_size: -; d_call: -; cdr3_aa: CASYGTDTQYF; cdr3_nt: TGTGCCAGCTACGGTACAGATACGCAGTATTTT
j_call: TRBJ2-5; v_call: TRBV11-3; clone_size: -; d_call: -; cdr3_aa: CASSLEWGETQYF; cdr3_nt: TGTGCCAGCAGCTTAGAGTGGGGGGAGACCCAGTACTTC
j_call: TRBJ1-4; v_call: TRBV14; clone_size: -; d_call: -; cdr3_aa: CASSQVPSPGVREKLFF; cdr3_nt: TGTGCCAGCAGCCAAGTACCCTCCCCAGGGGTCCGTGAAAAACTGTTTTTT
j_call: TRBJ1-6; v_call: TRBV28; clone_size: -; d_call: -; cdr3_aa: CASSLSGLKYNSPLHF; cdr3_nt: TGTGCCAGCAGTTTATCAGGGTTAAAGTATAATTCACCCCTCCACTTT
j_call: TRBJ1-1; v_call: TRBV4-2; clone_size: few; d_call: -; cdr3_aa: CASSQDVNTEAFF; cdr3_nt: TGTGCCAGCAGCCAAGATGTGAACACTGAAGCTTTCTTT
j_call: TRBJ2-2; v_call: TRBV7-2; clone_size: many; d_call: -; cdr3_aa: CASSLAPAQLGTGELFF; cdr3_nt: TGTGCCAGCAGCTTAGCTCCAGCACAACTTGGCACCGGGGAGCTGTTTTTT
j_call: TRBJ1-5; v_call: TRBV19; clone_size: -; d_call: TRBD1; cdr3_aa: CASSTIQGDSNQPQHF; cdr3_nt: TGTGCCAGTAGTACCATCCAGGGGGATAGCAATCAGCCCCAGCATTTT
j_call: TRBJ2-2; v_call: TRBV5-1; clone_size: -; d_call: -; cdr3_aa: CASSLSAPPGELFF; cdr3_nt: TGCGCCAGCAGCTTGTCCGCCCCTCCCGGGGAGCTGTTTTTT
j_call: TRBJ2-2; v_call: TRBV19; clone_size: -; d_call: -; cdr3_aa: CASRERTSNTGELFF; cdr3_nt: TGTGCCAGTAGAGAGCGGACATCTAACACCGGGGAGCTGTTTTTT
j_call: TRBJ1-1; v_call: TRBV5-5; clone_size: -; d_call: -; cdr3_aa: CASRLGRVNTEAFF; cdr3_nt: TGTGCCAGCAGACTCGGCAGGGTAAACACTGAAGCTTTCTTT
j_call: TRBJ2-1; v_call: TRBV5-1; clone_size: -; d_call: -; cdr3_aa: CASSVSGPNEQFF; cdr3_nt: TGCGCCAGCAGCGTGAGTGGGCCCAATGAGCAGTTCTTC
j_call: TRBJ2-7; v_call: TRBV23-1; clone_size: -; d_call: TRBD1; cdr3_aa: CASKSSDPITGGSSYEQYF; cdr3_nt: TGCGCCAGCAAAAGTTCCGATCCGATTACAGGGGGATCATCCTACGAGCAGTACTTC
j_call: TRBJ2-5; v_call: TRBV5-4; clone_size: -; d_call: TRBD2; cdr3_aa: CASSRSGGAEETQYF; cdr3_nt: TGTGCCAGCAGCCGCAGCGGGGGGGCCGAGGAGACCCAGTACTTC
j_call: TRBJ1-2; v_call: TRBV5-6; clone_size: -; d_call: -; cdr3_aa: CASSLGFRFPNYGYTF; cdr3_nt: TGTGCCAGCAGCTTGGGTTTTAGATTCCCTAACTATGGCTACACCTTC
j_call: TRBJ2-1; v_call: TRBV7-9; clone_size: -; d_call: -; cdr3_aa: CASSLGLRNEQFF; cdr3_nt: TGTGCCAGCAGCTTAGGACTTCGCAATGAGCAGTTCTTC
j_call: TRBJ2-1; v_call: TRBV5-1; clone_size: -; d_call: TRBD2; cdr3_aa: CASSLLAEVYNEQFF; cdr3_nt: TGCGCCAGCAGCTTGCTAGCGGAGGTTTACAATGAGCAGTTCTTC
j_call: TRBJ2-3; v_call: TRBV18; clone_size: -; d_call: TRBD2; cdr3_aa: CASSPRPSGGASDTQYF; cdr3_nt: TGTGCCAGCTCACCACGCCCTTCCGGGGGGGCATCAGATACGCAGTATTTT
j_call: TRBJ1-2; v_call: TRBV4-2; clone_size: -; d_call: -; cdr3_aa: CASSQDLGEGELYGYTF; cdr3_nt: TGTGCCAGCAGCCAAGATCTCGGGGAGGGTGAACTATATGGCTACACCTTC
j_call: TRBJ2-7; v_call: TRBV7-2; clone_size: -; d_call: -; cdr3_aa: CASSLGPALGEQYF; cdr3_nt: TGTGCCAGCAGCTTAGGACCAGCTTTGGGGGAGCAGTACTTC
j_call: TRBJ1-1; v_call: TRBV5-1; clone_size: -; d_call: -; cdr3_aa: CASSPGTHTEAFF; cdr3_nt: TGCGCCAGCAGCCCCGGGACACACACTGAAGCTTTCTTT
j_call: TRBJ2-6; v_call: TRBV19; clone_size: -; d_call: -; cdr3_aa: CASSLPTGVYTGANVLTF; cdr3_nt: TGTGCCAGTAGTCTCCCCACGGGGGTTTATACTGGGGCCAACGTCCTGACTTTC
j_call: TRBJ1-4; v_call: TRBV13; clone_size: once; d_call: -; cdr3_aa: CASSLGGSLGAGGEKLFF; cdr3_nt: TGTGCCAGCAGCTTAGGCGGTTCGTTAGGGGCCGGAGGAGAAAAACTGTTTTTT
j_call: TRBJ1-2; v_call: TRBV6-5; clone_size: -; d_call: -; cdr3_aa: CASSYSEGRSNYGYTF; cdr3_nt: TGTGCCAGCAGTTACTCGGAGGGGCGTTCGAACTATGGCTACACCTTC
j_call: TRBJ1-4; v_call: TRBV9; clone_size: -; d_call: -; cdr3_aa: CASSVSGVEEKLFF; cdr3_nt: TGTGCCAGCAGCGTATCAGGGGTAGAGGAAAAACTGTTTTTT
j_call: TRBJ2-7; v_call: TRBV4-1; clone_size: -; d_call: -; cdr3_aa: CASSQDCKDSSNGAYEQYF; cdr3_nt: TGCGCCAGCAGCCAAGACTGTAAAGACTCCAGCAACGGGGCCTACGAGCAGTACTTC
j_call: TRBJ2-3; v_call: TRBV6-4; clone_size: -; d_call: -; cdr3_aa: CASSLGQSTDTQYF; cdr3_nt: TGTGCCAGCAGCCTAGGACAGAGCACAGATACGCAGTATTTT
j_call: TRBJ2-3; v_call: TRBV29-1; clone_size: -; d_call: TRBD2; cdr3_aa: CSAMGLATDTQYF; cdr3_nt: TGCAGCGCCATGGGACTAGCAACAGATACGCAGTATTTT
j_call: TRBJ1-1; v_call: TRBV9; clone_size: -; d_call: -; cdr3_aa: CASSVEQNTEAFF; cdr3_nt: TGTGCCAGCAGCGTAGAACAGAACACTGAAGCTTTCTTT
j_call: TRBJ2-1; v_call: TRBV5-1; clone_size: -; d_call: -; cdr3_aa: CASSLVGQGWNEQFF; cdr3_nt: TGCGCCAGCAGCTTGGTCGGGCAGGGATGGAATGAGCAGTTCTTC
j_call: TRBJ2-3; v_call: TRBV5-1; clone_size: -; d_call: TRBD2; cdr3_aa: CASSDSGGADTQYF; cdr3_nt: TGCGCCAGCAGCGATAGCGGGGGGGCAGATACGCAGTATTTT
j_call: TRBJ1-1; v_call: TRBV6-1; clone_size: -; d_call: -; cdr3_aa: CASSEALTALNTEAFF; cdr3_nt: TGTGCCAGCAGTGAAGCTTTGACAGCATTAAACACTGAAGCTTTCTTT
j_call: TRBJ1-5; v_call: TRBV30; clone_size: few; d_call: -; cdr3_aa: CAWSDQADQPQHF; cdr3_nt: TGTGCCTGGAGTGATCAGGCAGATCAGCCCCAGCATTTT
j_call: TRBJ2-7; v_call: TRBV5-6; clone_size: -; d_call: TRBD1; cdr3_aa: CASRGQTSYEQYF; cdr3_nt: TGTGCCAGCAGGGGACAGACTTCCTACGAGCAGTACTTC